This TCR beta chain was obtained from a study of OX40 agonist ivuxolimab in advanced cancers. Profiling relied on immunoSEQ multiplex PCR, and the TCRdb table lists in-frame clones only, not all of them. This sample has roughly 58,000 clones; around 88% occur once, and the top ten carry over 0.6%. J lost 0 bases, V lost 7 bases, and 8 bases had no gene match. CDR3 length equals 15 residues. Germline values: CDR1 MNHNS, CDR2 SASEGT. This receptor was obtained from an adult with an advanced solid tumor such as melanoma, head and neck, liver or kidney cancer. This specimen was CD4+ or CD8+ T cells sorted from blood, taken in a trial of the OX40 agonist ivuxolimab. The chain has TRBV6-1 and TRBJ1-2, with 7 bases that match TRBD1. Written as DNA, the CDR3 is TGTGCCAGCACACATTCCGGGACAGCTAACTATGGCTACACCTTC. Translating it yields CASTHSGTANYGYTF.